This TCR beta chain was sequenced during a study of shared clonotypes between healthy human individuals. General observations from the study: Blood was the sole source, and tissue repertoires probably differ.

A word on this clone: Its antigen is as yet unknown.

The data were produced by immunoSEQ multiplex PCR, yet TCRdb's version contains in-frame clones alone and is incomplete. The sample contains around 600,000 clones, about 97% of which appear only once. The CDR3 is 12 residues long. What was sequenced was naive CD4+ T cells sorted from blood. Subset noted: CD45RA+ positively selected. The TCR sequence derives from a woman in her twenties or thirties in good health. This rearrangement joins TRBV21-1 to TRBJ2-5; the table's D call of TRBD2 was not tested on the DNA. TRBV21-1 is a recognized pseudogene. The CDR3 coding sequence is TGTGCCAGGATGGGGAGGGATGGGACCCAGTACTTC. Residues: CARMGRDGTQYF.